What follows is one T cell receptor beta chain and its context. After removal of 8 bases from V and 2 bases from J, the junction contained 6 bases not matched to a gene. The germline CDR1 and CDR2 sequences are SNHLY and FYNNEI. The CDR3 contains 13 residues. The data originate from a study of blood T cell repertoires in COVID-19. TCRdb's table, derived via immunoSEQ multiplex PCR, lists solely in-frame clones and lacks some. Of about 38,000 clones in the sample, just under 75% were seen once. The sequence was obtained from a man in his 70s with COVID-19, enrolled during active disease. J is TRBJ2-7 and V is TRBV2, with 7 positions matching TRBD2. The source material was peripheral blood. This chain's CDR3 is CASWASGTYEQYF. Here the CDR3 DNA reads TGTGCCAGCTGGGCTAGCGGAACCTACGAGCAGTACTTC.